This TCR beta chain was obtained from a study of shared clonotypes between healthy human individuals. Study-wide results and limits: Rarefaction indicated that sorted-subset sequencing remained incomplete although depth was large. Estimated richness values were generally larger in naive subsets than in memory subsets.

Notes on this clone: As yet, its antigen is unknown.

The CDR3 covers 16 residues. V shed 5 bases, J shed 7 bases, and the junction held 12 bases outside the gene matches. The germline V gene encodes CDR1 SGHTA and CDR2 FQGNSA. Using immunoSEQ multiplex PCR, the repertoire was profiled, and TCRdb retains in-frame clones only, with some absent. The sample has around 510,000 clones; 95% to 96% are singletons. The TCR sequence derives from a woman in her 30s in good health. Material for sequencing was naive CD4+ T cells sorted from blood. Specified subset: CD45RA+ positively selected. V usage is TRBV7-2 and J usage is TRBJ2-7; the match to TRBD2 covers 12 bases. CDR3 DNA: TGTGCCAGCAGCCCCCCGGGACTAGCGGGCCCGAAGGAGCAGTACTTC. Amino acid sequence: CASSPPGLAGPKEQYF.